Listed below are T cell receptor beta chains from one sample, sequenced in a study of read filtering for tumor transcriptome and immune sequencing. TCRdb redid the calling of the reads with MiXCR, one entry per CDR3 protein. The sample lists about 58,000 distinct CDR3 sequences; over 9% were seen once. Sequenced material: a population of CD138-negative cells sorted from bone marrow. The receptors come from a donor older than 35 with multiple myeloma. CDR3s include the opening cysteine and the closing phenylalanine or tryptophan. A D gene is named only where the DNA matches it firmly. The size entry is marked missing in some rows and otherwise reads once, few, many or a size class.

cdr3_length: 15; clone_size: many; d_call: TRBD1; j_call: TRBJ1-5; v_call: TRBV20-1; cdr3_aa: CSATGTVYSNQPQHF; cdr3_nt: TGCAGTGCTACCGGGACAGTTTATAGCAATCAGCCCCAGCATTTT
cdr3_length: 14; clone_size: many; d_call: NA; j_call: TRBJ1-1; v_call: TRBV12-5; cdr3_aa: CASAPLGKGTEAFF; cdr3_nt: TGTGCTAGCGCTCCGTTAGGGAAAGGGACTGAAGCTTTCTTT
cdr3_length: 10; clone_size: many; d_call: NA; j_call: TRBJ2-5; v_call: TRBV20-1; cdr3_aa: CSALGVTQYF; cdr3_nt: TGCAGTGCCCTAGGCGTGACCCAGTACTTC
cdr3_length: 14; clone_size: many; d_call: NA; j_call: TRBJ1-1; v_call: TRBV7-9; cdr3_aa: CASSAPRDGTEAFF; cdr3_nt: TGTGCCAGCAGCGCCCCCCGGGATGGCACTGAAGCTTTCTTT
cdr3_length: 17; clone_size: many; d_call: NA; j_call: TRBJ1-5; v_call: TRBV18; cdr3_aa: CASSARSILVSNQPQHF; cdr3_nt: TGTGCCAGCTCGGCAAGATCTATTTTAGTTAGCAATCAGCCCCAGCATTTT
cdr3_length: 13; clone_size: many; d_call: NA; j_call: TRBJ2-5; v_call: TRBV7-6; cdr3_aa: CASSLRPQETQYF; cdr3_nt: TGTGCCAGCAGCTTACGTCCACAAGAGACCCAGTACTTC
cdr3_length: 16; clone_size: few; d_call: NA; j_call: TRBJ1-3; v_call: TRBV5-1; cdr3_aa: CASSSRDTSSGNTIYF; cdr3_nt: TGCGCCAGCAGCTCACGGGACACCTCATCAGGAAACACCATATATTTT
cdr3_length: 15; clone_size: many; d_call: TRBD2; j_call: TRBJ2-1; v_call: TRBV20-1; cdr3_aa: CSATRGLAGADEQFF; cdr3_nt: TGCAGTGCTACAAGGGGACTAGCGGGGGCGGATGAGCAGTTCTTC
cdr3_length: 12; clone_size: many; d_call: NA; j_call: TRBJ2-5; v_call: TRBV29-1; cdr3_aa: CSVGGAWVTQYF; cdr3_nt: TGCAGCGTTGGGGGGGCTTGGGTGACCCAGTACTTC
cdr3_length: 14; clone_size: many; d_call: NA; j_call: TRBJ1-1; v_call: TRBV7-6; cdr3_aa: CASSSAYQGSEAFF; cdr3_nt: TGTGCCAGCAGCTCCGCCTATCAGGGCTCGGAAGCTTTCTTT
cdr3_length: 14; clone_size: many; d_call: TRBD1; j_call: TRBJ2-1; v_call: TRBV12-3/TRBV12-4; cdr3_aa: CASSSSTGTAQQFF; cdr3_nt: TGTGCCAGCAGTTCTTCTACCGGGACAGCACAGCAGTTCTTC
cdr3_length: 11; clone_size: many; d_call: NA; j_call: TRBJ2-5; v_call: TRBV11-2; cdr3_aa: CASTSQETQYF; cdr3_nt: TGTGCCAGCACCTCGCAGGAGACCCAGTACTTC
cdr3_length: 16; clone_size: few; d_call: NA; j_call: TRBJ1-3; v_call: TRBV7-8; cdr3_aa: CASSLGIQSSGNTIYF; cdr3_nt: TGTGCCAGCAGCTTAGGCATACAGAGCTCTGGAAACACCATATATTTT
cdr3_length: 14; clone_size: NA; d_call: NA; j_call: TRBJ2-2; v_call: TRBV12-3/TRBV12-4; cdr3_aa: CASRDSTNTWELFF; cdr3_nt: TGTGCCAGCAGGGACAGCACCAACACCTGGGAGCTGTTTTTT
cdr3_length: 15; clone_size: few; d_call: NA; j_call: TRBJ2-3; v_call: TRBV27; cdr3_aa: CASSSGTTYTDTQYF; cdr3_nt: TGTGCCAGCAGTTCGGGGACAACTTACACAGATACGCAGTATTTT
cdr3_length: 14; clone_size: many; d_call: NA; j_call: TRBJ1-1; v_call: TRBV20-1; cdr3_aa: CSANKGGLNTEAFF; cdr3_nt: TGCAGTGCCAACAAAGGAGGGTTAAACACTGAAGCTTTCTTT
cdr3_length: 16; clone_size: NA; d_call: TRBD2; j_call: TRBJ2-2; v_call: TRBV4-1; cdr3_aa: CASSQETGLAAGELFF; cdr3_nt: TGCGCCAGCAGCCAAGAAACGGGACTAGCCGCGGGGGAGCTGTTTTTT
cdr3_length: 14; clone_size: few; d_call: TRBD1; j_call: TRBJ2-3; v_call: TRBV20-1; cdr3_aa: CSAGGQGITDTQYF; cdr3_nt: TGCAGTGCTGGCGGACAGGGTATCACAGATACGCAGTATTTT
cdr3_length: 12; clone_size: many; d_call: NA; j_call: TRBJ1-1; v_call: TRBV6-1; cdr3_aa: CASDQGLTEAFF; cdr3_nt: TGTGCCAGCGACCAGGGTTTGACTGAAGCTTTCTTT
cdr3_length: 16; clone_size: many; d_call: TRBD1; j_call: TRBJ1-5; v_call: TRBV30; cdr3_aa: CAWTFGTGGAGQPQHF; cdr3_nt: TGTGCCTGGACTTTTGGGACAGGGGGCGCGGGACAGCCCCAGCATTTT
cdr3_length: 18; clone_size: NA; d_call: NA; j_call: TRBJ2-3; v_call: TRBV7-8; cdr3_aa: CASSLEDNRWGEPDTQYF; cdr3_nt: TGTGCCAGCAGCTTAGAAGATAATAGGTGGGGCGAGCCAGATACGCAGTATTTT
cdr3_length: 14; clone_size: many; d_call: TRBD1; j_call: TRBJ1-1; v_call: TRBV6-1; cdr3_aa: CASSTQGIEAEAFF; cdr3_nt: TGTGCCAGCAGTACACAGGGGATAGAGGCTGAAGCTTTCTTT
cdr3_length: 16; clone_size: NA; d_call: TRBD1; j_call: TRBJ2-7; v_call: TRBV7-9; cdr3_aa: CASSFPGQGRKAEQYF; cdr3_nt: TGTGCCAGCAGCTTCCCCGGACAGGGTAGAAAGGCCGAGCAGTACTTC
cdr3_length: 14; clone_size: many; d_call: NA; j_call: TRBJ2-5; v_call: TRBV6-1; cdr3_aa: CASSAMVNQETQYF; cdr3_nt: TGTGCCAGCTCTGCGATGGTAAACCAAGAGACCCAGTACTTC
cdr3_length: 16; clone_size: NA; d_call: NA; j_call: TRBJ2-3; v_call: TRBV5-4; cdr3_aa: CASSDLRDQSTDTQYF; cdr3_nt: TGTGCCAGCAGCGATCTCCGGGACCAAAGCACAGATACGCAGTATTTT
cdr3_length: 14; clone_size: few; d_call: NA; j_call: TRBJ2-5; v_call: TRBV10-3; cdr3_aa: CAISKSGPLETQYF; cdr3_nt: TGTGCCATCAGTAAGTCGGGTCCATTGGAGACCCAGTACTTC
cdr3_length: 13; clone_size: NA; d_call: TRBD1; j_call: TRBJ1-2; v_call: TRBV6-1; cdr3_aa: CASSGGQGLGYTF; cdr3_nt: TGTGCCAGCAGTGGGGGACAGGGATTGGGCTACACCTTC
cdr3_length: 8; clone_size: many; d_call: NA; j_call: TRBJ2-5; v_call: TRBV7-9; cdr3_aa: CATRTQYF; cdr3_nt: TGTGCCACCAGGACCCAGTACTTC
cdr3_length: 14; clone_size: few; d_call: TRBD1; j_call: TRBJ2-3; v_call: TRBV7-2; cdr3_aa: CASSKGTGLRTQYF; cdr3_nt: TGTGCCAGCAGCAAAGGGACAGGTCTGCGGACGCAGTATTTT
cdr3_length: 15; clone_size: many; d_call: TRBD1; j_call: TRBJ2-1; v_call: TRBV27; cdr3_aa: CASSSWTGGGNEQFF; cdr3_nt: TGTGCCAGCAGTTCTTGGACAGGGGGCGGGAATGAGCAGTTCTTC
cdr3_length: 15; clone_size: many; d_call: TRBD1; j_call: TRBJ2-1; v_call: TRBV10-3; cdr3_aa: CAIRSDRGSYNEQFF; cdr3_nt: TGTGCCATCAGATCCGACAGGGGGTCCTACAATGAGCAGTTCTTC
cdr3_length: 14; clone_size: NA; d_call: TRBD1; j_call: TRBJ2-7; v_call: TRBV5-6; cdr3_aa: CACSLGTGAYEQYF; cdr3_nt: TGTGCCTGTAGCTTGGGGACAGGGGCCTACGAGCAGTACTTC
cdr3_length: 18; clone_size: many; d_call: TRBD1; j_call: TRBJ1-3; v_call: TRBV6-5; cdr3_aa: CASTRSDPGQGKGNTIYF; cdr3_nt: TGTGCCAGCACCCGGTCCGATCCGGGACAGGGGAAGGGAAACACCATATATTTT
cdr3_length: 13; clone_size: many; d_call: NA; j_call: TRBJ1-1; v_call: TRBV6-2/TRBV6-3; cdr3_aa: CASSYTVTTEAFF; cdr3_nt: TGTGCCAGCAGTTACACTGTTACCACTGAAGCTTTCTTT
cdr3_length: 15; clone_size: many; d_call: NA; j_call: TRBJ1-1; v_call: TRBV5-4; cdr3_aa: CASSPPGVRRTEAFF; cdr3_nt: TGTGCCAGCAGCCCCCCGGGCGTAAGGCGCACTGAAGCTTTCTTT
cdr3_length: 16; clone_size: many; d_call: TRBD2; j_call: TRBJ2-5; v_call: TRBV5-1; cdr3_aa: CASSLSPGGGGETQYF; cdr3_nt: TGCGCCAGCAGCTTAAGCCCTGGAGGCGGGGGGGAGACCCAGTACTTC
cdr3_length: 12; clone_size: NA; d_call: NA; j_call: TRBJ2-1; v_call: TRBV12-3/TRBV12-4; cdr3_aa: CAVGGSGNEQFF; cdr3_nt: TGTGCCGTGGGGGGTTCGGGCAATGAGCAGTTCTTC
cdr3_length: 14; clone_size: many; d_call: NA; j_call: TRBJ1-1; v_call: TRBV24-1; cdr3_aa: CATSGGTLNTEAFF; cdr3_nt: TGTGCCACCAGTGGGGGGACCCTGAACACTGAAGCTTTCTTT
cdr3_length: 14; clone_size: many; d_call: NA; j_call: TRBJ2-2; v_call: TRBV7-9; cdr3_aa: CASSLELDTGELFF; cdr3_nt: TGTGCCAGCAGCTTAGAACTGGACACCGGGGAGCTGTTTTTT
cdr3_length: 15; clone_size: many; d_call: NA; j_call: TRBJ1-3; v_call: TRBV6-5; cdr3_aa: CASTRARDSGNTIYF; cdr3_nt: TGTGCCAGCACTAGGGCGCGGGACTCTGGAAACACCATATATTTT
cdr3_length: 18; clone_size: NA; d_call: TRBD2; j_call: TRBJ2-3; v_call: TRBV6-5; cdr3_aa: CASSYGALAGIGTETQYF; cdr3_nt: TGTGCCAGCAGTTACGGTGCACTAGCGGGGATCGGCACAGAAACGCAGTATTTT
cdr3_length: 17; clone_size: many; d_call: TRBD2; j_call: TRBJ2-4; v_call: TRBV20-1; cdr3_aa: CSAPGTSGTLAKNIQYF; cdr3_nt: TGCAGTGCTCCCGGGACTAGCGGGACCCTAGCCAAAAACATTCAGTACTTC
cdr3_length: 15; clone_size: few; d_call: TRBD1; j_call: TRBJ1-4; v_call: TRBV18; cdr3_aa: CASSPPGTGDEKLFF; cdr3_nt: TGTGCCAGCTCACCGCCCGGGACAGGGGATGAAAAACTGTTTTTT